Each of the 21 T cell receptor beta chains below was sequenced from the same sample in a study of metastatic and nonmetastatic thyroid tumors. No patient had received any treatment before thyroid surgery. TCRdb re-called the PCR reads with MiXCR. The top ten hold about 3.5% of the sample, which has tens of thousands of clones, 24% seen once. Sequencing was done on a sample of blood. Source of these receptors: a male donor with papillary thyroid cancer or a benign thyroid nodule (not recorded which). Some clones in this sample may be carry-over from other donors' samples.

This clone was detected ten times or more. At the DNA level, this CDR3 is encoded by other sequences in the same sample as well. The chain's CDR3 is CNPTGGTEAFF. CDR3 DNA sequence: TGCAATCCTACAGGGGGCACTGAAGCTTTCTTT. J is TRBJ1-1 and V is TRBV20-1; 8 positions agree with TRBD1. From germline, CDR1 is DFQATT and CDR2 SNEGSKA (reference sequence). The length of the CDR3 is 11 residues.

This clone has a handful of counts. The V call is TRBV2, the J call TRBJ1-2; TRBD1 agrees at 11 bases. The germline gives CDR1 SNHLY, CDR2 FYNNEI. The CDR3 extends over 13 amino acids. With 8 bases clipped from V and 6 bases from J, the junction kept 5 bases outside the gene matches. CDR3 region: CASWGQGVDGYTF. DNA for the CDR3: TGTGCCAGCTGGGGACAGGGGGTCGATGGCTACACCTTC.

This clone showed up many times. Other DNA sequences in the same sample also yield this CDR3. This rearrangement joins TRBV7-3 to TRBJ2-3; 7 bases line up with TRBD2. V lost 2 bases, J lost 6 bases, and 5 bases stayed unmatched. The germline gives CDR1 SGHTA, CDR2 FQGTGA. CDR3 length: 14 amino acids. The CDR3 protein is CASSLGTNKDTQYF. CDR3 sequence (DNA): TGTGCCAGCAGCTTAGGGACTAACAAGGATACGCAGTATTTT.

The chain couples TRBV11-3 to TRBJ2-6; D gene uncertain. This CDR3 has 15 residues. Germline V gene data show CDR1 as SGHNT and CDR2 as YENEEA. Trimming shortened V by 4 bases and J by 0 bases, and 7 bases separated the two germline ends. CDR3 protein: CASSSIPSGANVLTF. Here the CDR3 DNA reads TGTGCCAGCAGCTCGATTCCCTCTGGGGCCAACGTCCTGACTTTC.

This chain uses TRBV5-4 with TRBJ2-4; 11 bases align to TRBD1. Trimming cost V 4 bases and J 8 bases; bases outside gene matches: 11. Germline CDR1 reads SGHNT; CDR2 reads YYREEE (reference sequence). This CDR3 spans 16 amino acids. In DNA form, the CDR3 reads TGTGCCAGCAGCCCCTTGATGGGACAGGGGGGAGACATTCAGTACTTC. This codes for CASSPLMGQGGDIQYF.

The rearrangement uses TRBV2 and TRBJ2-7; D is unresolved. Germline CDR1 is SNHLY and CDR2 is FYNNEI. The CDR3 sequence is 10 residues long. The V end lost 11 bases, the J end lost 6 bases, and 11 bases lay between the germline ends. The CDR3 DNA reads TGTGCCCCCCCTTTGTCCGAGCAGTACTTC. As protein: CAPPLSEQYF.

The rearrangement links TRBV6-4 to TRBJ2-1, with D unresolved. The CDR3 length is 13 residues. The germline V gene has CDR1 MRHNA and CDR2 SNTAGT. V was trimmed by 2 bases and J by 12 bases, leaving 14 bases between them. The CDR3 nucleotides are TGTGCCAGCAGTGACCCTCGGACCACGGGGCAGTTCTTC. Translated: CASSDPRTTGQFF.

This clone was seen at least ten times. The J gene is TRBJ1-5, the V gene TRBV5-6; D is perhaps TRBD1 (5 bases). The V and J ends lost 1 base and 4 bases respectively, with 9 bases between them. Germline CDR1 reads SGHDT; CDR2 reads YYEEEE. The CDR3 loop spans 14 amino acids. The CDR3 nucleotides are TGTGCCAGCAGCTTGTGGGGGAGGAATCAGCCCCAGCATTTT. This sequence encodes CASSLWGRNQPQHF.

This clone was counted a few times. The chain carries TRBV6-1 and TRBJ2-7, with TRBD2 matching over 13 bases. Unmatched junction bases numbered 9, after V lost 6 bases and J lost 7 bases. Germline V lookup: CDR1 MNHNS, CDR2 SASEGT. The CDR3 has 15 residues. The CDR3, as DNA: TGTGCCAGCAGCAACGGACTAGCGGGAGTCCAGGAGCAGTACTTC. This sequence encodes CASSNGLAGVQEQYF.

This clone came up many times. The gene calls are TRBV5-1 and TRBJ2-1; unclear D gene. The germline V gene encodes CDR1 SGHRS and CDR2 YFSETQ. CDR3 size: 14 residues. Trimming stripped 4 bases from V and 4 bases from J, with 12 bases between. CDR3 residues: CASSPDLLYNEQFF. CDR3 sequence (DNA): TGCGCCAGCAGCCCAGACTTACTATACAATGAGCAGTTCTTC.

The V gene is TRBV20-1, the J gene TRBJ2-7; TRBD1 or TRBD2 may be the D gene (5 bases each). Germline V CDR1 and CDR2: DFQATT, SNEGSKA (reference sequence). This CDR3 spans 16 amino acids. Trimming took 1 base from V and 3 from J, leaving 19 bases between them. The CDR3 DNA sequence: TGCAGTGCTAGAGGGGGCTACGGGGAAGAGGTCTACGAGCAGTACTTC. Its translation: CSARGGYGEEVYEQYF.

The CDR3 DNA reads as TGTGCCAGCAGCCAAGGGGGGCCGAAAGGCTACACCTTC. This sequence encodes CASSQGGPKGYTF. The J gene is TRBJ1-2, the V gene TRBV3-1; weak D call: TRBD1 (6 bases). The CDR3 loop spans 13 amino acids. Looked up from germline, CDR1 is LGHDT and CDR2 is YNNKEL (reference sequence). The V end was cut by 1 base, the J end by 8 bases, with 11 bases between.

The V and J genes are TRBV27 and TRBJ2-7; 9 bases line up with TRBD2. CDR3 length: 14 amino acids. Trimming removed 10 bases from V and 0 bases from J; junction bases left unmatched: 7. Germline V gives CDR1 MNHEY, CDR2 SMNVEV (reference sequence). The CDR3, as DNA: TGTGCCACTCACAATAGCGGGAGCTCCTACGAGCAGTACTTC. This sequence encodes CATHNSGSSYEQYF.

This chain uses TRBV19 with TRBJ2-7; 8 nucleotides line up with TRBD2. Losses at the gene ends were 2 bases for V and 5 bases for J; bases not matched to a gene: 2. The germline V gene encodes CDR1 LNHDA and CDR2 SQIVND (reference sequence). CDR3 length: 13 residues. The CDR3 DNA reads as TGTGCCAGTAGTATACGGGGGGGCAACGAGCAGTACGTC. Protein product: CASSIRGGNEQYV.

This chain uses TRBV4-1 with TRBJ2-7; TRBD1 agrees at 10 bases. J was trimmed by 3 bases and V by 7 bases; bases with no gene match: 3. Germline V gene sequence: CDR1 MGHRA, CDR2 YSYEKL. This CDR3 spans 13 amino acids. The CDR3 spells CASMGTGDYEQYF. The CDR3 DNA reads as TGCGCCAGCATGGGGACAGGGGACTACGAGCAGTACTTC.

This chain joins TRBV12-3 or TRBV12-4 and TRBJ1-5; TRBD1 aligns across 12 bases. The CDR3 is 19 residues long. V trimming: 7 bases; J trimming: 3 bases; junction bases outside the gene matches: 16. CDR3 nucleotide sequence: TGTGCCAGCACTCGAACCTGGGACAGGGGGCAAATAAACAATCAGCCCCAGCATTTT. This encodes CASTRTWDRGQINNQPQHF.

This clone was found many times. This chain links TRBV9 with TRBJ2-2; TRBD2 agrees at 10 bases. V shed 3 bases, J shed 4 bases, and the junction held 6 bases outside the gene matches. The CDR3 consists of 16 residues. CDR1 and CDR2 (germline): SGDLS, YYNGEE. CDR3: CASSARAGGGTGELFF. The CDR3, as DNA: TGTGCCAGCAGCGCAAGAGCGGGAGGGGGCACCGGGGAGCTGTTTTTT.

This clone showed up many times. The V gene is TRBV20-1, the J gene TRBJ1-1, with TRBD1 as a possible D gene (5 bases). This CDR3 is 13 amino acids long. Germline V CDR1 and CDR2: DFQATT, SNEGSKA (reference sequence). Between the trimmed V and J ends, which lost 1 base and 1 base, there was a span of 7 bases. The CDR3 sequence: CSARGTWNTEAFF. DNA of the CDR3: TGCAGTGCTAGAGGGACATGGAACACTGAAGCTTTCTTT.

The rearrangement joins TRBV10-3 to TRBJ2-7; 8 nucleotides line up with TRBD2. The CDR3 totals 12 residues. From germline, CDR1 is ENHRY and CDR2 SYGVKD. J was trimmed by 8 bases and V by 6 bases; bases with no gene match: 6. CDR3 DNA: TGTGCCATCAGGGAAGCGGGGGAGCAGCAGTACTTC. As protein: CAIREAGEQQYF.

This clone was detected many times. This chain joins TRBV20-1 and TRBJ2-7; 7 nucleotides agree with TRBD2. There are 13 residues in the CDR3. Germline CDR1 is DFQATT and CDR2 is SNEGSKA (reference sequence). The V and J ends lost 5 bases and 0 bases, in that order; junction bases with no gene match: 4. DNA for the CDR3: TGCAGTGCTGGGGGGGACTACTCCTACGAGCAGTACTTC. This gives the protein CSAGGDYSYEQYF.

This clone was counted between two and nine times. The chain combines TRBV2 with TRBJ2-5; 7 nucleotides agree with TRBD2. V trimming: 8 bases; J trimming: 5 bases; junction bases outside the gene matches: 11. The CDR3 spans 14 residues. Germline CDR1 and CDR2: SNHLY and FYNNEI. The CDR3 bases are TGTGCCAGCGTCCCGGGGAGGGTCCAGGAGACCCAGTACTTC. Its translation: CASVPGRVQETQYF.